A selection of T cell receptor beta chains follows, all from one sample in a study of CD8 T cells in Susac syndrome. TCRdb called the immunoSEQ multiplex PCR reads again in MiXCR, with one record for every CDR3 protein. The sample has fewer than 250,000 distinct CDR3 sequences; around nine tenths are singletons. Material: CD8+ T cells from PBMCs. The receptors shown here come from a human donor with multiple sclerosis. CDR3s include the opening cysteine and the closing phenylalanine or tryptophan. D genes are given only for firm matches. Expanded clones get a size class; other rows say once, few or many, or leave the size out.

size	V	length	D	J	CDR3	DNA
-	TRBV6-5	16	TRBD2	TRBJ2-3	CASSYSGGGSFDTQYF	TGTGCCAGCAGTTACTCGGGCGGGGGTTCATTTGATACGCAGTATTTT
-	TRBV27	14	TRBD1	TRBJ2-1	CASAGTGVYNEQFF	TGTGCCAGCGCCGGGACAGGGGTCTACAATGAGCAGTTCTTC
-	TRBV6-5	16	TRBD1	TRBJ2-1	CASSSQGASSYNEQFF	TGTGCCAGCAGTTCACAGGGGGCGAGCTCCTACAATGAGCAGTTCTTC
-	TRBV20-1	14	-	TRBJ1-4	CSAAFAVTNEKLFF	TGCAGTGCCGCCTTCGCAGTGACTAATGAAAAACTGTTTTTT
-	TRBV11-2	16	-	TRBJ2-1	CASSLGYYSSDNEQFF	TGTGCCAGCAGCTTAGGTTACTACTCGAGCGACAATGAGCAGTTCTTC
-	TRBV10-2	14	TRBD2	TRBJ2-5	CASSPQTSLETQYF	TGCGCCAGCAGCCCACAGACTAGCCTAGAGACCCAGTACTTC
-	TRBV5-1	16	TRBD2	TRBJ2-2	CASSLGLAENTGELFF	TGCGCCAGCAGCTTGGGACTAGCGGAGAACACCGGGGAGCTGTTTTTT
-	TRBV7-9	12	-	TRBJ1-2	CASSLGGDGYTF	TGTGCCAGCAGCTTAGGCGGGGATGGCTACACCTTC
-	TRBV7-3	13	-	TRBJ2-3	CASSLLAPDTQYF	TGTGCCAGCAGCTTACTTGCCCCAGATACGCAGTATTTT
-	TRBV30	16	TRBD2	TRBJ2-1	CACIPRGGQRVNEQFF	TGTGCCTGTATTCCTCGGGGGGGCCAGAGGGTCAATGAGCAGTTCTTC
-	TRBV20-1	15	TRBD1	TRBJ1-2	CSARGSGGAEYGYTF	TGCAGTGCTAGAGGGTCAGGGGGCGCCGAGTATGGCTACACCTTC
-	TRBV11-2	17	TRBD1	TRBJ1-4	CASSRTVRGHSNEKLFF	TGTGCCAGCAGCCGTACGGTCAGGGGGCATTCTAATGAAAAACTGTTTTTT
-	TRBV9	13	-	TRBJ1-1	CASSAQRNTEAFF	TGTGCCAGCAGCGCCCAGCGTAACACTGAAGCTTTCTTT
-	TRBV6-2/TRBV6-3	16	-	TRBJ2-1	CASSYSVTASYNEQFF	TGTGCCAGCAGTTACTCGGTGACCGCCTCCTACAATGAGCAGTTCTTC
-	TRBV9	14	TRBD1	TRBJ2-5	CASSQGDSQETQYF	TGTGCCAGCAGCCAGGGGGACAGTCAAGAGACCCAGTACTTC
-	TRBV4-3	13	-	TRBJ2-7	CASSQDTPREQYF	TGCGCCAGCAGCCAAGATACCCCCCGCGAGCAGTACTTC
-	TRBV20-1	14	TRBD2	TRBJ2-1	CSAMGLADYNEQFF	TGCAGTGCTATGGGACTAGCGGATTACAATGAGCAGTTCTTC
-	TRBV29-1	12	-	TRBJ2-7	CSVVAHSYEQYF	TGCAGCGTTGTGGCCCACTCCTACGAGCAGTACTTC
-	TRBV24-1	15	-	TRBJ2-2	CATSAGFDSTGELFF	TGTGCCACCAGTGCAGGGTTTGATAGCACCGGGGAGCTGTTTTTT
-	TRBV2	15	TRBD2	TRBJ2-4	CATKEGSGSSNIQYF	TGTGCCACCAAGGAGGGTAGCGGGAGCTCAAACATTCAGTACTTC
-	TRBV4-1	16	-	TRBJ2-5	CASSPLGEEAQETQYF	TGCGCCAGCAGCCCGTTGGGGGAGGAGGCTCAAGAGACCCAGTACTTC
-	TRBV13	20	-	TRBJ2-3	CASSLIGRLGLSPRTDTQYF	TGTGCCAGCAGCTTAATAGGCAGATTAGGTCTTTCCCCTAGGACAGATACGCAGTATTTT
once	TRBV4-1	14	-	TRBJ1-2	CASSQDRAVYGYTF	TGCGCCAGCAGCCAAGATCGGGCCGTCTATGGCTACACCTTC
-	TRBV12-3/TRBV12-4	15	TRBD2	TRBJ2-1	CASSDGTSVYNEQFF	TGTGCCAGCAGTGACGGGACTAGCGTCTACAATGAGCAGTTCTTC